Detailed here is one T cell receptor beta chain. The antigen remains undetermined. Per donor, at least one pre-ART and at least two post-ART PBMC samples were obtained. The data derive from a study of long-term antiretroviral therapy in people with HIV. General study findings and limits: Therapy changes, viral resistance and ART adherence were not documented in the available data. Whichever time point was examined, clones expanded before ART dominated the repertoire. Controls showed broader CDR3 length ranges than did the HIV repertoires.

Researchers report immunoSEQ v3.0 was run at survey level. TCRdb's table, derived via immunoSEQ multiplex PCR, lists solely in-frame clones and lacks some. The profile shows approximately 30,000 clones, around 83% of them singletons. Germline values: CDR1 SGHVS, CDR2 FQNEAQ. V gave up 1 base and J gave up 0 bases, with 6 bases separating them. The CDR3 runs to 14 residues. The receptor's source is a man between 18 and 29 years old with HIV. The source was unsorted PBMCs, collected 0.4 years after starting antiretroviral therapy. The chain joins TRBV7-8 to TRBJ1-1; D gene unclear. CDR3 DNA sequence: TGTGCCAGCAGCTTAGGGCAGGTGAACACTGAAGCTTTCTTT. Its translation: CASSLGQVNTEAFF.